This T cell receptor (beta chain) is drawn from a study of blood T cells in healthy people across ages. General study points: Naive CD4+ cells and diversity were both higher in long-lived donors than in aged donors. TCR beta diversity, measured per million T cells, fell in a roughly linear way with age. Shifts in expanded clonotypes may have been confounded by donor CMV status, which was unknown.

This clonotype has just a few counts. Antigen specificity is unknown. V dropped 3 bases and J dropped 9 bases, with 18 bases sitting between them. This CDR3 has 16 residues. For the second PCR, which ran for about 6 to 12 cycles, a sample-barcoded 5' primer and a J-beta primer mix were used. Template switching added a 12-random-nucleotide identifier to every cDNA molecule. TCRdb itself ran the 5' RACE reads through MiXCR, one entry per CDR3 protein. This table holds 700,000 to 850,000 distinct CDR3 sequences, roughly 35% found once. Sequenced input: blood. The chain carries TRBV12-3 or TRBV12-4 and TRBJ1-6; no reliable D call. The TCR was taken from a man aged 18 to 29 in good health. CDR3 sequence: CASSFLDTATPSPLHF. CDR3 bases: TGTGCCAGCAGTTTTCTAGATACAGCGACACCTTCACCCCTCCACTTT.